Below are 27 T cell receptor beta chains sequenced from a single sample in a study of beta chain features in type 1 diabetes. Expressed TCRB transcripts were sequenced after all isolated RNA was converted to cDNA. Sequencing was performed with immunoSEQ multiplex PCR; in TCRdb, only in-frame clones are kept and a portion is missing. The sample has about 130,000 clones, around 8.7% seen once. Specimen: central memory CD4+ T cells from blood. The receptors derive from a man between 18 and 35 years old in good health.

The rearrangement joins TRBV10-3 to TRBJ2-2; TRBD1 matches at 9 bases. Germline CDR1 ENHRY, CDR2 SYGVKD. The CDR3 spans 13 residues. The trim removed 6 bases at V and 6 bases at J, leaving 2 bases unmatched. Written as DNA, the CDR3 is TGTGCCATCAGCAGGGACAGGGCCGGGGAGCTGTTTTTT. Its translation is CAISRDRAGELFF.

The chain joins TRBV5-6 to TRBJ2-5; TRBD1 matches at 9 bases. Germline V gene lookup returns CDR1 SGHDT and CDR2 YYEEEE. V was pared by 3 bases and J by 11 bases, with 11 bases of the junction left unmatched. This CDR3 has 14 amino acids. In DNA, the CDR3 is TGTGCCAGCAGCTCTCTGGGACAGGGAACGGAGCAGTACTTC. Encoded protein: CASSSLGQGTEQYF.

This clone showed up many times. V and J are TRBV30 and TRBJ1-6; D remains unclear. Germline V gene sequence: CDR1 GTSNPN, CDR2 SVGIG (reference sequence). CDR3 size: 15 residues. The ends were cut back, 3 bases at V and 8 bases at J, with 17 bases in the middle. CDR3 loop: CAWRDSGKPYSPLHF. The CDR3 bases are TGTGCCTGGAGGGATAGCGGAAAACCATATTCACCCCTCCACTTT.

There are many counts of this clone. This chain links TRBV30 with TRBJ1-5, with D possibly being TRBD1 (5 bases). The germline gives CDR1 GTSNPN, CDR2 SVGIG (reference sequence). V was trimmed by 4 bases and J by 2 bases, leaving 9 bases between them. The CDR3 consists of 13 residues. CDR3 sequence (DNA): TGTGCCTGGACCAGGGAGGGCAATCAGCCCCAGCATTTT. Encoded protein: CAWTREGNQPQHF.

V and J are TRBV7-9 and TRBJ2-6; 10 nucleotides align to TRBD1. V trimming: 5 bases; J trimming: 2 bases; junction bases outside the gene matches: 6. The CDR3 extends over 17 amino acids. From germline, CDR1 is SEHNR and CDR2 FQNEAQ (reference sequence). CDR3 bases: TGTGCCAGCAGCATCAGACAGGGGGCAGCTGGGGCCAACGTCCTGACTTTC. Translation gives CASSIRQGAAGANVLTF.

J is TRBJ1-5 and V is TRBV21-1; the D segment call TRBD1 is taken from the table without a DNA check. TRBV21-1 is annotated as a pseudogene. This CDR3 region has 16 residues. The CDR3 spells CASSKFGRVGDQPQHF. The DNA for the CDR3 is TGTGCCAGCAGCAAATTCGGCAGGGTGGGCGATCAGCCCCAGCATTTT.

V gene TRBV19 combines with J gene TRBJ1-6, with 8 nucleotides matching TRBD1. Germline V lookup: CDR1 LNHDA, CDR2 SQIVND (reference sequence). The V and J ends lost 2 bases and 12 bases, in that order; junction bases with no gene match: 12. The CDR3 has 16 residues. The CDR3 nucleotides read TGTGCCAGTAGTATACCCTCAGGACAGGGAGATCGACCCCTCCACTTT. Its translation is CASSIPSGQGDRPLHF.

The chain combines TRBV4-1 with TRBJ2-2; TRBD1 agrees at 8 bases. The V gene end was trimmed by 3 bases and the J gene end by 2 bases; junction bases not matched to a gene: 5. Germline V lookup: CDR1 MGHRA, CDR2 YSYEKL. This CDR3 is 16 amino acids long. DNA of the CDR3: TGCGCCAGCAGCCAGACAGGGGATCCAAACACCGGGGAGCTGTTTTTT. This encodes CASSQTGDPNTGELFF.

This clone was found a few times. The chain recombines TRBV7-2 with TRBJ2-1; D perhaps matches TRBD2 (5 bases). The germline V gene encodes CDR1 SGHTA and CDR2 FQGNSA. V was shortened by 5 bases and J by 5 bases, with 13 bases between the two germline ends. The length of the CDR3 is 14 residues. CDR3 sequence: CASSPHSGNNEQFF. The CDR3 nucleotides are TGTGCCAGCAGCCCCCATTCGGGGAACAATGAGCAGTTCTTC.

This clone has just a few counts. The chain combines TRBV5-1 with TRBJ1-6; no clear D. The germline CDR1 and CDR2 sequences are SGHRS and YFSETQ. The CDR3 is made up of 16 amino acids. V was shortened by 4 bases and J by 10 bases, with 21 bases between the two germline ends. The CDR3 sequence is CASSTQGGPTNSPLHF. The CDR3 nucleotides are TGCGCCAGCAGCACACAAGGAGGACCTACGAACTCACCCCTCCACTTT.

This clone turned up a few times. The J gene is TRBJ1-1, the V gene TRBV7-2; 7 positions agree with TRBD1. The V gene end was trimmed by 5 bases and the J gene end by 4 bases; junction bases not matched to a gene: 4. This CDR3 spans 13 amino acids. Per the germline V gene, CDR1 is SGHTA and CDR2 is FQGNSA. Written as DNA, the CDR3 is TGTGCCAGCAGCCCTCCAGGGGGCACTGAAGCTTTCTTT. Protein product: CASSPPGGTEAFF.

This clone was observed a handful of times. The rearrangement links TRBV2 to TRBJ2-6; 8 bases are a match to TRBD2. V lost 7 bases, J lost 2 bases, and 10 bases stayed unmatched. The CDR3 totals 17 residues. The germline V gene encodes CDR1 SNHLY and CDR2 FYNNEI. The CDR3 DNA reads as TGTGCCAGCACGGGAACTAGCGGAACGACTGGGGCCAACGTCCTGACTTTC. Amino acid sequence: CASTGTSGTTGANVLTF.

This clone was detected ten times or more. This chain connects TRBV5-6 to TRBJ2-1; D perhaps matches TRBD2 (5 bases). Trimming cost V 4 bases and J 8 bases, with 13 bases left between them. The germline CDR1 and CDR2 sequences are SGHDT and YYEEEE. The CDR3 loop spans 13 amino acids. For the CDR3, the DNA is TGTGCCAGCAGCCGAGGGCGGAAGGATGAGCAGTTCTTC. Translated: CASSRGRKDEQFF. Full variable domain (remainder filled in from reference TRBV5-6 and TRBJ2-1): DAGVTQSPTHLIKTRGQQVTLRCSPKSGHDTVSWYQQALGQGPQFIFQYYEEEERQRGNFPDRFSGHQFPNYSSELNVNALLLGDSALYLCASSRGRKDEQFFGPGTRLTVL.

The V call is TRBV6-5, the J call TRBJ2-1, with 7 bases aligning to TRBD2. Germline trimming cut 11 bases from V and 1 base from J; bases unmatched to any gene: 8. There are 14 residues in the CDR3. Germline V gives CDR1 MNHEY, CDR2 SVGAGI. In DNA, the CDR3 is TGTGCCGCTCTAGCGGACCAGTCCTACAATGAGCAGTTCTTC. Protein sequence: CAALADQSYNEQFF.

The V and J genes are TRBV5-6 and TRBJ1-2; D ambiguous. With 1 base removed from V and 3 bases from J, the gap between germline ends came to 19 bases. This CDR3 region has 17 residues. The germline V gene encodes CDR1 SGHDT and CDR2 YYEEEE. CDR3 DNA: TGTGCCAGCAGCTTGCTGGGAGGGTGGGGAAAAGACTATGGCTACACCTTC. It specifies CASSLLGGWGKDYGYTF.

This clone appeared a few times. This rearrangement joins TRBV7-2 to TRBJ1-2; tentative D call: TRBD1 (6 bases). V was pared by 1 base and J by 4 bases, with 13 bases between. This CDR3 has 15 residues. The germline V gene encodes CDR1 SGHTA and CDR2 FQGNSA. The CDR3 sequence is CASSLGTVQIYGYTF. In DNA form, the CDR3 reads TGTGCCAGCAGCTTAGGGACAGTTCAGATCTATGGCTACACCTTC.

This clone was recorded a few times. This chain connects TRBV29-1 to TRBJ1-1; a possible D gene is TRBD1 (6 bases). The V end lost 7 bases, the J end lost 1 base, and 13 bases lay between the germline ends. This CDR3 region has 13 residues. Germline values: CDR1 SQVTM, CDR2 ANQGSEA. The CDR3 bases are TGCAGCGCTCGACAAGGGGGGAACACTGAAGCTTTCTTT. Amino acids: CSARQGGNTEAFF.

This clone was observed a few times. This chain connects TRBV1 to TRBJ1-5. TRBV1 is a pseudogene locus. The CDR3 has 10 residues. The CDR3 loop reads CRRSGQPQHF. The CDR3 DNA reads as TGCCGTCGCAGCGGCCAGCCCCAGCATTTT.

The chain's CDR3 is CASSLEALGGYGYTF. For the CDR3, the DNA is TGTGCCAGCAGCTTAGAGGCGCTGGGGGGCTATGGCTACACCTTC. The chain uses TRBV7-8 and TRBJ1-2, with D tentatively TRBD1 (5 bases). The CDR3 sequence is 15 residues long. Germline loops: CDR1 SGHVS, CDR2 FQNEAQ. Trimming stripped 1 base from V and 4 bases from J, with 13 bases between. Full variable domain (outside the CDR3, taken from reference TRBV7-8 and TRBJ1-2): GAGVSQSPRYKVAKRGQDVALRCDPISGHVSLFWYQQALGQGPEFLTYFQNEAQLDKSGLPSDRFFAERPEGSVSTLKIQRTQQEDSAVYLCASSLEALGGYGYTFGSGTRLTVV.

In its sample, this clone was seen a few times. The chain joins TRBV25-1 to TRBJ1-6; D uncertain. CDR1 is MGHDK, CDR2 SYGVNS, per germline. The CDR3 has 14 amino acids. V lost 1 base, J lost 10 bases, and 11 bases lay in between. This CDR3 reads CASSELEGSSPLHF. CDR3 sequence (DNA): TGTGCCAGCAGTGAATTGGAGGGAAGCTCACCCCTCCACTTT.

This rearrangement joins TRBV14 to TRBJ2-6; 7 positions match TRBD1. V lost 1 base to trimming and J lost 1 base; unmatched junction nucleotides: 7. Germline V gene data show CDR1 as SGHDN and CDR2 as FVKESK. This CDR3 is built from 18 residues. CDR3 region: CASSQARDSLSGANVLTF. CDR3 sequence (DNA): TGTGCCAGCAGCCAAGCCCGGGACAGCCTATCTGGGGCCAACGTCCTGACTTTC.

Ten or more counts support this clone. The genes are TRBV4-3 and TRBJ2-7; the D gene is possibly TRBD2 (7 bases). The CDR3 length is 16 residues. The V and J ends lost 4 bases and 2 bases respectively, with 18 bases between them. CDR1 is LGHNA and CDR2 is YSLEER in the germline V gene. In DNA, the CDR3 is TGCGCCAGCAGCCCTGGGGGGCGGGGGATGACCTACGAGCAGTACTTC. Its protein is CASSPGGRGMTYEQYF.

For the CDR3, the DNA is TGTGCCAGCAGCCGGGAAACCGGGACAGGGGCGCACTATGGCTACACCTTC. This encodes CASSRETGTGAHYGYTF. The genes are TRBV7-2 and TRBJ1-2; 10 nucleotides match TRBD1. This CDR3 spans 17 amino acids. Losses at the gene ends were 5 bases for V and 3 bases for J; bases not matched to a gene: 12. The V gene's germline CDR1 is SGHTA and CDR2 FQGNSA.

This clone was seen a handful of times. The chain has TRBV7-9 and TRBJ2-7; 7 nucleotides agree with TRBD1. Per germline, CDR1 SEHNR and CDR2 FQNEAQ (reference sequence). The CDR3 contains 16 residues. V gave up 1 base and J gave up 6 bases; unmatched junction bases: 12. The CDR3 is CASSLVSGQATFEQYF. The CDR3 bases are TGTGCCAGCAGCTTAGTATCCGGACAGGCAACCTTCGAGCAGTACTTC.

This chain links TRBV9 with TRBJ2-2; D gene uncertain. This CDR3 is built from 11 residues. V lost 5 bases and J lost 8, with 7 bases in between. CDR1 SGDLS and CDR2 YYNGEE come from the germline V gene. For the CDR3, the DNA is TGTGCCAGCAGGCGAAAGGGGGAGCTGTTTTTT. Translation gives CASRRKGELFF.

This sequence joins TRBV6-1 and TRBJ1-1; 8 nucleotides align to TRBD1. Trimming at V came to 7 bases and at J to 5 bases, leaving 6 bases not matched to a gene. The CDR3 length is 13 residues. Germline loops: CDR1 MNHNS, CDR2 SASEGT. The CDR3 nucleotides read TGTGCCAGCACTAAGACAGGGGCAACTGAAGCTTTCTTT. It specifies CASTKTGATEAFF.

The sample holds a few counts of this clone. V is TRBV6-6 and J is TRBJ2-3; 11 bases agree with TRBD2. There are 15 residues in the CDR3. Germline V gene sequence: CDR1 MNHNY, CDR2 SVGAGI (reference sequence). V shed 4 bases, J shed 1 base, and the junction held 1 base outside the gene matches. The CDR3 here is CASSSGLAGTDTQYF. DNA of the CDR3: TGTGCCAGCAGTTCGGGACTAGCGGGCACAGATACGCAGTATTTT.